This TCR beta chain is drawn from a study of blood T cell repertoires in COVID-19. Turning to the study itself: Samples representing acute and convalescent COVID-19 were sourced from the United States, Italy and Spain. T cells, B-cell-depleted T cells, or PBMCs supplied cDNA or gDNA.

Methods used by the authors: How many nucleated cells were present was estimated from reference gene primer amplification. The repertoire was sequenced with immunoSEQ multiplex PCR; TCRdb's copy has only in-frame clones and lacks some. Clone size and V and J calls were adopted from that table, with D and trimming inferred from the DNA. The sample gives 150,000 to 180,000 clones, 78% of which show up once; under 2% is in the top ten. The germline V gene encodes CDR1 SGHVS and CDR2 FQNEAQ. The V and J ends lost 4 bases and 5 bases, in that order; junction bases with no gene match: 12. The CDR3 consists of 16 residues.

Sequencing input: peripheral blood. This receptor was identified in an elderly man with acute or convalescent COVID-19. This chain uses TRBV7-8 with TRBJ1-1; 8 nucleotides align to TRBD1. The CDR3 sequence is CASSYLGQGGRTEAFF. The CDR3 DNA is TGTGCCAGCAGCTACCTCGGACAGGGTGGCAGGACTGAAGCTTTCTTT.